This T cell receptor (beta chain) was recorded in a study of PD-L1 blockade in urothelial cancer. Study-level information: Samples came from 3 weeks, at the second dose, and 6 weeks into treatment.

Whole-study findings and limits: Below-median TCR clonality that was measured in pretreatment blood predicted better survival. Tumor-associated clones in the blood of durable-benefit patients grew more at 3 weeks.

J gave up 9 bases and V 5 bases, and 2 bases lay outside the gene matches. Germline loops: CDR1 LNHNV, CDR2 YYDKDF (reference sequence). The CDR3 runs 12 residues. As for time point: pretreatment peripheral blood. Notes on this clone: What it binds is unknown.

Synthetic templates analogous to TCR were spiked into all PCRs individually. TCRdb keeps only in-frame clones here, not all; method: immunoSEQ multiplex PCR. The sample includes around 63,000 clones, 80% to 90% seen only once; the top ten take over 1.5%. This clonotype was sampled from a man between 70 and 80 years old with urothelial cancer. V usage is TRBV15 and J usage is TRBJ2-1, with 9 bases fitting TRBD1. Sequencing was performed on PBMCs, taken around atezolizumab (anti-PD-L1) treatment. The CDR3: CATSETGGEQFF. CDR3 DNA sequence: TGTGCCACCAGCGAGACAGGGGGTGAGCAGTTCTTC. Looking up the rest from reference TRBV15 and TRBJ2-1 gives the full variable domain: DAMVIQNPRYQVTQFGKPVTLSCSQTLNHNVMYWYQQKSSQAPKLLFHYYDKDFNNEADTPDNFQSRRPNTSFCFLDIRSPGLGDTAMYLCATSETGGEQFFGPGTRLTVL.